Listed here are 24 T cell receptor beta chains from one sample, sequenced in a study of T cell responses to AZD1222 COVID-19 vaccine. Repertoires were generated with immunoSEQ multiplex PCR, while TCRdb's copy carries only in-frame clones and drops some. The sample gives more than 100,000 clones, around nine tenths of which show up once; over 1.5% is in the top ten. Source: peripheral blood, taken on day 0 of AZD1222 vaccination. These receptor sequences come from an adult in good health.

The chain joins TRBV9 to TRBJ1-2; D is perhaps TRBD1 (5 bases). CDR3 length: 17 amino acids. Trimming cost V 3 bases and J 1 base, with 19 bases left between them. Per the germline V gene, CDR1 is SGDLS and CDR2 is YYNGEE. This chain's CDR3 is CASSAGDPREGNYGYTF. DNA of the CDR3: TGTGCCAGCAGCGCGGGGGACCCCCGGGAAGGTAACTATGGCTACACCTTC.

The rearrangement joins TRBV30 to TRBJ1-5; 10 bases agree with TRBD1. The V gene end was trimmed by 1 base and the J gene end by 4 bases; junction bases not matched to a gene: 1. The CDR3 has 14 residues. The germline gives CDR1 GTSNPN, CDR2 SVGIG (reference sequence). CDR3 sequence reads: CAWSGTGGNQPQHF. The DNA of the CDR3 is TGTGCCTGGAGTGGGACAGGGGGGAATCAGCCCCAGCATTTT.

V gene TRBV7-2 combines with J gene TRBJ2-7; TRBD2 matches at 12 bases. The germline V gene encodes CDR1 SGHTA and CDR2 FQGNSA. The CDR3 has 15 residues. The V and J ends lost 4 bases and 4 bases, in that order; junction bases with no gene match: 5. The CDR3 reads CASSSRLAGVYEQYF. The CDR3 region has the DNA TGTGCCAGCAGCTCGAGACTAGCGGGGGTTTACGAGCAGTACTTC.

This CDR3 reads CASSLGLYSYNEQFF. The CDR3 region has the DNA TGTGCCAGTAGCCTCGGACTCTATTCCTACAATGAGCAGTTCTTC. The V call is TRBV19, the J call TRBJ2-1; possible D gene TRBD2, 5 bases. The germline gives CDR1 LNHDA, CDR2 SQIVND (reference sequence). Trimming stripped 6 bases from V and 1 base from J, with 13 bases between. There are 15 residues in the CDR3. The full variable domain, in which reference TRBV19 and TRBJ2-1 provide the parts outside the CDR3, is DGGITQSPKYLFRKEGQNVTLSCEQNLNHDAMYWYRQDPGQGLRLIYYSQIVNDFQKGDIAEGYSVSREKKESFPLTVTSAQKNPTAFYLCASSLGLYSYNEQFFGPGTRLTVL.

This clone was observed once. The chain has TRBV2 and TRBJ1-2; a possible D gene is TRBD1 (5 bases). The germline V gene has CDR1 SNHLY and CDR2 FYNNEI. The length of the CDR3 is 14 residues. The V gene lost 6 bases and the J gene lost 4 bases, with 15 bases spanning the gap. The DNA for the CDR3 is TGTGCCAGCAGCCGGGACCGAGGGTTCTATGGCTACACCTTC. Translated, it gives CASSRDRGFYGYTF.

This clone is a singleton in its sample. The chain has TRBV19 and TRBJ1-2, with D possibly matching TRBD1 (5 bases). Between the trimmed V and J ends, which lost 7 bases and 0 bases, there was a span of 15 bases. The germline gives CDR1 LNHDA, CDR2 SQIVND (reference sequence). CDR3 size: 15 residues. CDR3 coding DNA: TGTGCCAGTACCCCGGGACTCCTCCCTAACTATGGCTACACCTTC. The encoded protein is CASTPGLLPNYGYTF. The entire variable domain, with the rest obtained from reference TRBV19 and TRBJ1-2, is as follows: DGGITQSPKYLFRKEGQNVTLSCEQNLNHDAMYWYRQDPGQGLRLIYYSQIVNDFQKGDIAEGYSVSREKKESFPLTVTSAQKNPTAFYLCASTPGLLPNYGYTFGSGTRLTVV.

A single count supports this clone. The chain combines TRBV6-5 with TRBJ1-5; D gene unclear. The CDR3 extends over 14 amino acids. V was cut by 8 bases and J by 1 base, with 12 bases left in between. Germline values: CDR1 MNHEY, CDR2 SVGAGI. CDR3 loop: CASVIGPSNQPQHF. CDR3 in DNA: TGTGCCAGCGTGATTGGACCGAGCAATCAGCCCCAGCATTTT.

V usage is TRBV5-1 and J usage is TRBJ2-3; TRBD2 matches 7 bases. The length of the CDR3 is 16 residues. With V trimmed by 0 bases and J by 2 bases, 6 bases remained unmatched. CDR1 is SGHRS, CDR2 YFSETQ, per germline. The DNA for the CDR3 is TGCGCCAGCAGCTTGGGGGCTAGCGGTCTCACAGATACGCAGTATTTT. Translating it yields CASSLGASGLTDTQYF.

V gene TRBV5-1 combines with J gene TRBJ1-2, with no clear D. Germline V gene data show CDR1 as SGHRS and CDR2 as YFSETQ. Between the trimmed V and J ends, which lost 4 bases and 0 bases, there was a span of 10 bases. The CDR3 has 14 amino acids. The CDR3 DNA reads as TGCGCCAGCAGCCCGCCGGGTGCTAACTATGGCTACACCTTC. This translates into CASSPPGANYGYTF.

The chain combines TRBV24-1 with TRBJ1-1, with D uncertain. Germline CDR1 reads KGHDR; CDR2 reads SFDVKD. Trimming pared 3 bases from V and 11 bases from J, leaving 9 bases between. This CDR3 comprises 11 residues. CDR3 protein: CATSDLAGAFF. The CDR3 bases are TGTGCCACCAGTGATCTCGCGGGTGCTTTCTTT.

The gene calls are TRBV7-3 and TRBJ2-3, with D hard to call. With 1 base removed from V and 4 bases from J, the gap between germline ends came to 9 bases. CDR1 SGHTA and CDR2 FQGTGA come from the germline V gene. CDR3 size: 14 residues. This CDR3 is CASSLSMWADTQYF. The CDR3 nucleotides read TGTGCCAGCAGCTTAAGTATGTGGGCAGATACGCAGTATTTT.

V gene TRBV24-1 combines with J gene TRBJ1-5; D not certain. Germline V gene data show CDR1 as KGHDR and CDR2 as SFDVKD. Trimming cost V 5 bases and J 4 bases, with 11 bases left between them. The CDR3 sequence is 14 residues long. The CDR3 sequence is CATSGDGENQPQHF. For the CDR3, the DNA is TGTGCCACCAGTGGTGACGGTGAGAATCAGCCCCAGCATTTT.

V and J are TRBV4-3 and TRBJ1-2; the D is unclear. Germline V gives CDR1 LGHNA, CDR2 YSLEER. The CDR3 is made up of 15 amino acids. V was pared by 0 bases and J by 0 bases, with 8 bases between. CDR3 amino acids: CASSQDPVANYGYTF. The CDR3 coding sequence is TGCGCCAGCAGCCAAGATCCTGTCGCTAACTATGGCTACACCTTC.

The genes are TRBV25-1 and TRBJ2-3; 8 nucleotides align to TRBD1. The V gene end was trimmed by 2 bases and the J gene end by 1 base; junction bases not matched to a gene: 11. The V gene's germline CDR1 is MGHDK and CDR2 SYGVNS. CDR3 length equals 18 residues. This CDR3 reads CASSEGQGGLVGTDTQYF. The CDR3 region has the DNA TGTGCCAGCAGTGAAGGACAGGGCGGACTGGTAGGCACAGATACGCAGTATTTT. The whole variable domain, filled in from reference TRBV25-1 and TRBJ2-3, reads EADIYQTPRYLVIGTGKKITLECSQTMGHDKMYWYQQDPGMELHLIHYSYGVNSTEKGDLSSESTVSRIRTEHFPLTLESARPSHTSQYLCASSEGQGGLVGTDTQYFGPGTRLTVL.

The V and J genes are TRBV24-1 and TRBJ2-7; possibly TRBD1 or TRBD2 for D (5 bases each). V was pared by 8 bases and J by 1 base, with 20 bases between. Germline CDR1 KGHDR, CDR2 SFDVKD. The CDR3 contains 16 residues. CDR3 sequence: CATIFLDGTHSYEQYV. In DNA form, the CDR3 reads TGTGCCACCATTTTCCTAGACGGGACCCATTCCTACGAGCAGTACGTC.

V gene TRBV5-1 combines with J gene TRBJ1-2, with D tentatively TRBD1 (5 bases). Germline V gene lookup returns CDR1 SGHRS and CDR2 YFSETQ. Trimming shortened V by 4 bases and J by 8 bases, and 15 bases separated the two germline ends. CDR3 length: 13 residues. CDR3 DNA: TGCGCCAGCAGCGGTGGAGGGGCGCGAGGCTACACCTTC. Its translation is CASSGGGARGYTF.

The J gene is TRBJ1-4, the V gene TRBV3-1 (or the pseudogene TRBV3-2); D might be TRBD1 (5 bases). This CDR3 has 15 amino acids. V dropped 4 bases and J dropped 4 bases, with 13 bases sitting between them. Per the germline V gene, CDR1 is LGHDT and CDR2 is YNNKEL (reference sequence). Here the CDR3 reads CASSPIHGGNEKLFF. As DNA, the CDR3 is TGTGCCAGCAGCCCGATCCACGGGGGTAATGAAAAACTGTTTTTT.

This chain connects TRBV2 to TRBJ1-2; perhaps TRBD1 as D (6 bases). This CDR3 spans 13 amino acids. Per the germline V gene, CDR1 is SNHLY and CDR2 is FYNNEI. Deletions cut 4 bases from V and 5 bases from J, with 11 bases between. The CDR3 nucleotides are TGTGCCAGCAGTGGGCCAGGGGAGTATGGCTACACCTTC. Translation: CASSGPGEYGYTF.

The chain joins TRBV9 to TRBJ2-7; 9 bases agree with TRBD2. V trimming: 0 bases; J trimming: 3 bases; junction bases outside the gene matches: 4. The CDR3 spans 15 residues. Germline CDR1 is SGDLS and CDR2 is YYNGEE. Here the CDR3 reads CASSVDSGSNYEQYV. CDR3 DNA sequence: TGTGCCAGCAGCGTAGATAGCGGGAGTAACTACGAGCAGTACGTC.

The V call is TRBV5-1, the J call TRBJ1-2; D gene unclear. The V gene lost 0 bases and the J gene lost 0 bases, with 9 bases spanning the gap. The CDR3 contains 15 residues. In germline, CDR1 is SGHRS, CDR2 YFSETQ. CDR3 sequence reads: CASSLETPPNYGYTF. In nucleotides, the CDR3 is TGCGCCAGCAGCTTGGAAACGCCACCTAACTATGGCTACACCTTC.

The rearrangement joins TRBV4-1 to TRBJ1-3; D possibly corresponds to TRBD1 (5 bases). The CDR3 has 15 residues. CDR1 and CDR2 (germline): MGHRA, YSYEKL. The ends were cut back, 1 base at V and 7 bases at J, with 14 bases in the middle. The chain's CDR3 is CASSQAGGGGNTIYF. The CDR3 DNA reads TGCGCCAGCAGCCAAGCCGGGGGTGGGGGGAACACCATATATTTT.

The rearrangement links TRBV7-9 to TRBJ2-7; D is perhaps TRBD2 (5 bases). Trimming pared 1 base from V and 6 bases from J, leaving 19 bases between. The length of the CDR3 is 16 residues. Germline V CDR1 and CDR2: SEHNR, FQNEAQ (reference sequence). The CDR3 spells CASSLVSGTLRGEQYF. DNA for the CDR3: TGTGCCAGCAGCTTAGTTTCAGGTACCCTACGGGGCGAGCAGTACTTC.

The J gene is TRBJ1-2, the V gene TRBV5-1; 10 bases align to TRBD1. Germline V lookup: CDR1 SGHRS, CDR2 YFSETQ. The J segment lost 2 bases and the V segment lost 3 bases, leaving 10 bases of the junction unmatched. This CDR3 comprises 17 residues. The CDR3 region is CASSSRSGTGVNYGYTF. DNA for the CDR3: TGCGCCAGCAGCTCAAGATCCGGGACAGGGGTAAACTATGGCTACACCTTC. The full variable domain, in which reference TRBV5-1 and TRBJ1-2 provide the parts outside the CDR3, is KAGVTQTPRYLIKTRGQQVTLSCSPISGHRSVSWYQQTPGQGLQFLFEYFSETQRNKGNFPGRFSGRQFSNSRSEMNVSTLELGDSALYLCASSSRSGTGVNYGYTFGSGTRLTVV.

The gene calls are TRBV7-9 and TRBJ1-4; 7 bases line up with TRBD1. The trim removed 5 bases at V and 1 base at J, leaving 1 base unmatched. The CDR3 totals 14 residues. Germline-derived CDR1 and CDR2 are SEHNR and FQNEAQ (reference sequence). In DNA form, the CDR3 reads TGTGCCAGCAGCCCAGGGGGAACTAATGAAAAACTGTTTTTT. It encodes CASSPGGTNEKLFF.